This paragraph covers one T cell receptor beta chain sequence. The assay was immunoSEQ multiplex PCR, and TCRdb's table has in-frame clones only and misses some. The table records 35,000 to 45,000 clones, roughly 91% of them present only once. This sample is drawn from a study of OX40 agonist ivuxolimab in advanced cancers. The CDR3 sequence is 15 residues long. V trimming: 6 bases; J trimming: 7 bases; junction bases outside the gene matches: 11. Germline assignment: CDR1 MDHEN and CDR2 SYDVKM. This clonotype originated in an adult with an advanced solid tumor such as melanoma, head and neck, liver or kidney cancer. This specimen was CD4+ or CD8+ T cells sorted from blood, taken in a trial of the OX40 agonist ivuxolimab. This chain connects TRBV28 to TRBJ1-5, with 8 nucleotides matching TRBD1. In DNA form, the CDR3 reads TGTGCCAGCAGGGTCGGACAGGGTGCATGGCAGCCCCAGCATTTT. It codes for CASRVGQGAWQPQHF.